The sequence of this T cell receptor (beta chain) was determined in a study of blood T cell repertoires in COVID-19. As for the study in general: Sources were T cells, B-cell-depleted T cells, or PBMCs; the material itself was cDNA or gDNA.

This clone occurred once. Repertoires were generated with immunoSEQ multiplex PCR, while TCRdb's copy carries only in-frame clones and drops some. This table has approximately 280,000 clones, roughly nine tenths appearing once. V was shortened by 3 bases and J by 1 base, with 12 bases between the two germline ends. Germline loops: CDR1 WNHNN, CDR2 SYGVQD (reference sequence). The CDR3 runs 15 residues. Allocation to cohorts depended on clinical history reported by the participants. The recovered donors of Cohort 3 showed two negative PCRs, clearance, or symptom resolution. The chain carries TRBV10-1 and TRBJ1-2; TRBD1 might be the D (6 bases). This clonotype was sampled from a woman in her fifties or sixties who had recovered from COVID-19. The sequenced material came from PBMCs or T cells enriched from blood (not recorded which). The chain's CDR3 is CASSESRDNNYGYTF. The CDR3 DNA sequence: TGCGCCAGCAGTGAATCCCGGGACAATAACTATGGCTACACCTTC.